This TCR beta chain came from a study of T-cell memory formation after mild COVID-19. About the study: Clusters of TCRs were largely donor specific. Study outcomes and limitations: Clones which contracted sat mainly in CM and EM if CD4+, and in EMRA if CD8+.

Germline lookup yields CDR1 SGHTA and CDR2 FQGNSA. Trimming removed 5 bases from V and 5 bases from J, with 19 bases in between. The CDR3 covers 16 residues. As for this clonotype: Its antigen is not identified.

From 5'RACE with constant-segment primers came TCR alpha and TCR beta cDNA libraries that carried sample barcodes and UMIs. TCRdb fed the 5' RACE reads into MiXCR, producing one record per CDR3 protein. This sample has about 270,000 distinct CDR3 sequences, with roughly 15% found just once. V is TRBV7-2 and J is TRBJ2-1; D may be TRBD1 (6 bases). The receptor comes from a man aged 18 to 29 who had mild COVID-19 (a few samples of this study predate the infection). Cell type and time point are not known. The sample consisted of PBMCs or a T cell subset sorted from them (not recorded which). CDR3 sequence (DNA): TGTGCCAGCAGCGTGGGCCCGGGACAAGCGGACAATGAGCAGTTCTTC. Translating it yields CASSVGPGQADNEQFF.